Described below is a single T cell receptor beta chain sequence and its context. Its antigen is as yet unknown. The sample is drawn from a study of shared clonotypes between healthy human individuals. Study observations and caveats: Sharing across four donors was highest in naive CD4 (approximately 5%) and lowest in memory CD8 (roughly 0.4%). Rarefaction indicated that sorted-subset sequencing remained incomplete although depth was large.

The CDR3 extends over 15 amino acids. V shed 0 bases and J 6 bases; nucleotides not matched to a gene: 5. CDR1 is MNHNY, CDR2 SVGAGI, per germline (reference sequence). Investigators spread the genomic DNA of each subset evenly over several immunoSEQ plates. Replicate PCRs for sorted subsets used approximately 190 ng DNA; this equaled 25,000 to 35,000 T cell genomes. Generated by immunoSEQ multiplex PCR, the TCRdb table keeps only in-frame clones and is missing some. There are approximately 2.1 million clones in the sample; approximately 95% occur only once, and 0.35% to 0.5% lies in the top ten. The rearrangement uses TRBV6-6 and TRBJ1-5; TRBD1 matches 7 bases. The sequenced sample was naive CD4+ T cells from PBMCs. Indicated subset: CD45RA+ positively selected. The source of this sequence is a man between 18 and 29 years old in good health. Some clones in this sample may be carry-over from other donors' samples. CDR3 DNA sequence: TGTGCCAGCAGTTACTCAAGGGGGCAGGGTCAGCCCCAGCATTTT. Translating gives CASSYSRGQGQPQHF.